This entry lists 25 T cell receptor beta chains sequenced from one sample in a study of shared clonotypes between healthy human individuals. Sequencing used immunoSEQ multiplex PCR; TCRdb keeps in-frame clones, though not all of them. Of just over 2,000,000 clones detected, roughly 94% appear once; the ten largest clones hold 1% to 1.3%. Positive CCR7 selection of CD45RO-negative cells yielded the naive CD8 cells, and terminally differentiated effector memory CD45RA+ cells were excluded. The source material was naive CD8+ T cells sorted from blood. The receptors shown here come from a man between 18 and 29 years old in good health.

This clone was counted once. V usage is TRBV28 and J usage is TRBJ1-1; 8 positions agree with TRBD1. Germline CDR1 and CDR2: MDHEN and SYDVKM. V lost 3 bases, J lost 1 base, and 1 base stayed unmatched. The CDR3 is 14 amino acids. This chain's CDR3 is CASSFQGANTEAFF. CDR3 DNA: TGTGCCAGCAGTTTTCAGGGGGCGAACACTGAAGCTTTCTTT.

V usage is TRBV5-1 and J usage is TRBJ2-5, with D perhaps TRBD2 (6 bases). The CDR3 length is 14 residues. V dropped 5 bases and J dropped 2 bases, with 13 bases sitting between them. The germline gives CDR1 SGHRS, CDR2 YFSETQ. The CDR3 reads CASRPGLLQETQYF. The CDR3 coding sequence is TGCGCCAGCAGACCGGGACTTCTACAAGAGACCCAGTACTTC.

The chain employs TRBV7-2 and TRBJ1-5; D possibly corresponds to TRBD1 (5 bases). Germline V gives CDR1 SGHTA, CDR2 FQGNSA. There are 14 residues in the CDR3. V gave up 1 base and J gave up 3 bases, with 7 bases separating them. The CDR3 spells CASSLGGTNQPQHF. In DNA, the CDR3 is TGTGCCAGCAGCTTAGGGGGGACCAATCAGCCCCAGCATTTT.

The chain has TRBV5-1 and TRBJ2-1; TRBD2 matches at 8 bases. This CDR3 contains 17 residues. Germline CDR1 is SGHRS and CDR2 is YFSETQ. Trimming took 0 bases from V and 1 from J; bases not matched to a gene: 6. CDR3: CASSLGVAGWSYNEQFF. CDR3 nucleotide sequence: TGCGCCAGCAGCTTGGGAGTAGCGGGATGGTCCTACAATGAGCAGTTCTTC. Supplemented by reference TRBV5-1 and TRBJ2-1, the full variable domain reads KAGVTQTPRYLIKTRGQQVTLSCSPISGHRSVSWYQQTPGQGLQFLFEYFSETQRNKGNFPGRFSGRQFSNSRSEMNVSTLELGDSALYLCASSLGVAGWSYNEQFFGPGTRLTVL.

This chain joins TRBV10-3 and TRBJ2-3; D might be TRBD2 (5 bases). Looked up from germline, CDR1 is ENHRY and CDR2 is SYGVKD. The CDR3 length is 12 residues. V lost 7 bases, J lost 5 bases, and 10 bases lay in between. CDR3 in amino acids: CAINEGKDTQYF. Here the CDR3 DNA reads TGTGCCATCAACGAGGGTAAAGATACGCAGTATTTT.

The J gene is TRBJ2-7, the V gene TRBV27; the D is unclear. The germline V gene has CDR1 MNHEY and CDR2 SMNVEV (reference sequence). This CDR3 has 13 amino acids. Trimming shortened V by 6 bases and J by 5 bases, and 14 bases separated the two germline ends. The CDR3, as DNA: TGTGCCAGCAGCTTAGTGGGTGCAAACGAGCAGTACTTC. This translates into CASSLVGANEQYF.

Worth noting for this clone: The identical CDR3 is also encoded by other nucleotide sequences in the sample. The V gene is TRBV5-1, the J gene TRBJ2-5, with 7 bases matching TRBD1. CDR3 size: 14 residues. The germline CDR1 and CDR2 sequences are SGHRS and YFSETQ. V gave up 1 base and J gave up 2 bases; unmatched junction bases: 2. The DNA for the CDR3 is TGCGCCAGCAGCTTGTGGGACAGTCAAGAGACCCAGTACTTC. Encoded protein: CASSLWDSQETQYF.

V and J are TRBV27 and TRBJ1-3; D is possibly TRBD1 (5 bases). The CDR3 covers 17 residues. Germline V gives CDR1 MNHEY, CDR2 SMNVEV (reference sequence). V lost 0 bases and J 4 bases, leaving 16 bases between the germline ends. CDR3 coding DNA: TGTGCCAGCAGTTTATCGTGGGGGACTGGCCGAGGAAACACCATATATTTT. Its translation: CASSLSWGTGRGNTIYF.

This rearrangement joins TRBV30 to TRBJ1-6, with D perhaps matching TRBD1 (5 bases). Germline V gene lookup returns CDR1 GTSNPN and CDR2 SVGIG (reference sequence). V shed 2 bases and J shed 0 bases, with 11 bases lying between them. This CDR3 has 16 residues. In DNA form, the CDR3 reads TGTGCCTGGAGTTGGGACTCCAGCTCCTATAATTCACCCCTCCACTTT. This encodes CAWSWDSSSYNSPLHF.

The chain carries TRBV27 and TRBJ1-5, with TRBD1 matching over 9 bases. Germline V gene data show CDR1 as MNHEY and CDR2 as SMNVEV (reference sequence). The trim removed 7 bases at V and 0 bases at J, leaving 7 bases unmatched. The CDR3 totals 16 residues. The CDR3 DNA sequence: TGTGCCAGCAAGGACAGGGGTGAGAGTAGCAATCAGCCCCAGCATTTT. It yields the protein CASKDRGESSNQPQHF.

This rearrangement joins TRBV27 to TRBJ1-4, with 9 bases fitting TRBD1. V shed 0 bases and J 5 bases; nucleotides not matched to a gene: 4. CDR1 and CDR2 (germline): MNHEY, SMNVEV (reference sequence). This CDR3 is 16 amino acids long. CDR3 loop: CASSLSAGTGNEKLFF. CDR3 nucleotides: TGTGCCAGCAGTTTATCCGCCGGGACAGGGAATGAAAAACTGTTTTTT.

This chain joins TRBV7-9 and TRBJ1-3; D gene ambiguous. Germline V lookup: CDR1 SEHNR, CDR2 FQNEAQ (reference sequence). Between the trimmed V and J ends, which lost 5 bases and 2 bases, there was a span of 7 bases. The CDR3 spans 13 residues. DNA of the CDR3: TGTGCCAGCAGCGCAGGTGCTGGAAACACCATATATTTT. Encoded protein: CASSAGAGNTIYF.

The chain recombines TRBV7-9 with TRBJ2-5, with D possibly TRBD1 on 5 matching bases. The CDR3 runs to 15 residues. Trimming took off 0 bases at V and 5 bases at J, with 13 bases between the two ends. Looked up from germline, CDR1 is SEHNR and CDR2 is FQNEAQ (reference sequence). The CDR3 loop reads CASSLALGAAETQYF. The CDR3 DNA reads TGTGCCAGCAGCTTAGCGCTTGGGGCAGCGGAGACCCAGTACTTC. The full variable domain, its missing parts supplied by reference TRBV7-9 and TRBJ2-5, is DTGVSQNPRHKITKRGQNVTFRCDPISEHNRLYWYRQTLGQGPEFLTYFQNEAQLEKSRLLSDRFSAERPKGSFSTLEIQRTEQGDSAMYLCASSLALGAAETQYFGPGTRLLVL.

Remarks on this clone: The sample carries other DNA sequences with the same CDR3. The rearrangement joins TRBV2 to TRBJ1-4, with a tentative D call TRBD1 (5 bases). The CDR3 covers 15 residues. The germline V and J ends were trimmed by 3 bases and 0 bases, with 8 bases remaining between them. The germline V gene has CDR1 SNHLY and CDR2 FYNNEI. The CDR3 DNA follows: TGTGCCAGCAGTGAGACGGGGGCAACTAATGAAAAACTGTTTTTT. It is translated as CASSETGATNEKLFF.

The V gene is TRBV4-3, the J gene TRBJ2-3; perhaps TRBD2 as D (5 bases). There are 18 residues in the CDR3. V lost 0 bases and J lost 2, with 18 bases in between. Per germline, CDR1 LGHNA and CDR2 YSLEER. Here the CDR3 reads CASSQDLRDFSSTDTQYF. In DNA, the CDR3 is TGCGCCAGCAGCCAAGATCTACGGGATTTTTCGTCCACAGATACGCAGTATTTT.

The V call is TRBV5-6, the J call TRBJ2-7, with D maybe TRBD2 (5 bases). The CDR3 spans 15 residues. Trimming took 2 bases from V and 2 from J, leaving 14 bases between them. Germline lookup yields CDR1 SGHDT and CDR2 YYEEEE. The CDR3 protein is CASSLEGGRTYEQYF. The CDR3 DNA reads TGTGCCAGCAGCTTAGAGGGTGGGAGAACCTACGAGCAGTACTTC.

The genes are TRBV5-5 and TRBJ2-7; TRBD1 matches at 7 bases. This CDR3 spans 14 amino acids. Germline V CDR1 and CDR2: SGHKS, YYEKEE (reference sequence). The V and J ends lost 3 bases and 1 base, in that order; junction bases with no gene match: 4. CDR3 nucleotides: TGTGCCAGCAGCTCCCCGACAGGGTCCTACGAGCAGTACTTC. Its translation is CASSSPTGSYEQYF.

As for this clone: Other DNA sequences from this sample encode an identical CDR3 as well. The chain employs TRBV11-2 and TRBJ2-3; D uncertain. V lost 3 bases and J 2 bases, leaving 6 bases between the germline ends. This CDR3 is 13 amino acids long. Germline CDR1 SGHAT, CDR2 FQNNGV. The CDR3 coding sequence is TGTGCCAGCAGCTTTGCATCCACAGATACGCAGTATTTT. It encodes CASSFASTDTQYF.

V is TRBV27 and J is TRBJ1-6; D perhaps matches TRBD1 (6 bases). The germline V gene encodes CDR1 MNHEY and CDR2 SMNVEV (reference sequence). Trimming cost V 2 bases and J 8 bases, with 19 bases left between them. The CDR3 spans 17 residues. As DNA, the CDR3 is TGTGCCAGCAGTTTAAAGCGGGGACAAGGATTGGATTCACCCCTCCACTTT. Translated: CASSLKRGQGLDSPLHF.

The chain employs TRBV6-6 and TRBJ1-5; a possible D gene is TRBD1 (6 bases). The CDR3 runs 15 residues. Germline V gene sequence: CDR1 MNHNY, CDR2 SVGAGI (reference sequence). The V end was cut by 5 bases, the J end by 4 bases, with 15 bases between. CDR3 bases: TGTGCCAGCAGTCCCACCCCCGGGACAAATCAGCCCCAGCATTTT. Translation gives CASSPTPGTNQPQHF.

The rearrangement links TRBV4-1 to TRBJ1-5; 8 bases line up with TRBD1. With 5 bases clipped from V and 6 bases from J, the junction kept 3 bases outside the gene matches. CDR1 and CDR2 from the germline V gene are MGHRA and YSYEKL. The CDR3 is 13 residues long. The CDR3: CASSETGAQPQHF. The CDR3 nucleotides are TGCGCCAGCAGCGAGACAGGGGCTCAGCCCCAGCATTTT.

The chain is built from TRBV5-8 and TRBJ1-1, with 9 bases aligning to TRBD1. Germline V gene data show CDR1 as SGHTS and CDR2 as YDEGEE. V lost 4 bases and J lost 5; bases outside the gene matches: 9. CDR3 size: 15 residues. CDR3 sequence (DNA): TGTGCCAGCAGCCTACCTGGACAGGGGCATACTGAAGCTTTCTTT. This codes for CASSLPGQGHTEAFF.

This chain uses TRBV2 with TRBJ1-3; 8 bases line up with TRBD1. After removal of 7 bases from V and 3 bases from J, the junction contained 5 bases not matched to a gene. From germline, CDR1 is SNHLY and CDR2 FYNNEI. CDR3 length: 14 amino acids. The CDR3 DNA follows: TGTGCCAGCATGGGGACAGGTGGTGGAAACACCATATATTTT. Its translation is CASMGTGGGNTIYF.

The rearrangement joins TRBV28 to TRBJ2-2; D is undetermined. The CDR3 has 13 amino acids. Trimming shortened V by 3 bases and J by 3 bases, and 5 bases separated the two germline ends. The germline CDR1 and CDR2 sequences are MDHEN and SYDVKM. CDR3 loop: CASSLTDTGELFF. The CDR3, as DNA: TGTGCCAGCAGTTTGACGGACACCGGGGAGCTGTTTTTT. The variable domain in full, with the rest retrieved from reference TRBV28 and TRBJ2-2, is DVKVTQSSRYLVKRTGEKVFLECVQDMDHENMFWYRQDPGLGLRLIYFSYDVKMKEKGDIPEGYSVSREKKERFSLILESASTNQTSMYLCASSLTDTGELFFGEGSRLTVL.

The chain links TRBV4-1 to TRBJ2-2, with a possible D match to TRBD2 (5 bases). In germline, CDR1 is MGHRA, CDR2 YSYEKL. V was pared by 0 bases and J by 5 bases, with 7 bases between. The CDR3 length is 14 residues. The CDR3 sequence: CASSQDQRTGELFF. The CDR3 DNA reads as TGCGCCAGCAGCCAAGATCAGCGGACCGGGGAGCTGTTTTTT.